The 28 T cell receptor beta chains below were found in one sample sequenced in a study of cytomegalovirus exposure and HLA in healthy donors. Clones were sequenced by immunoSEQ multiplex PCR, and TCRdb holds only the in-frame ones, with some missing. Of more than 55,000 clones detected, approximately 88% appear once; the ten largest clones hold 1% to 1.5%. Sequences were obtained from PBMCs. These receptor sequences come from a woman younger than 30 in good health and CMV-seronegative.

CDR3 in DNA: TGTGCCATCAGTGACATTGGGGCAGGCACGAACACCGGGGAGCTGTTTTTT. Encoded protein: CAISDIGAGTNTGELFF. The chain links TRBV10-3 to TRBJ2-2; D is perhaps TRBD1 (5 bases). V was pared by 3 bases and J by 0 bases, with 14 bases between. Germline loops: CDR1 ENHRY, CDR2 SYGVKD. There are 17 residues in the CDR3.

The chain is built from TRBV6-1 and TRBJ1-5; tentatively, D is TRBD1 (5 bases). This CDR3 has 16 amino acids. Germline assignment: CDR1 MNHNS and CDR2 SASEGT. Trimming took 0 bases from V and 7 from J, leaving 16 bases between them. CDR3 nucleotides: TGTGCCAGCAGTGAAGCGCCCCGGACATTTTTCCAGCCCCAGCATTTT. It translates to CASSEAPRTFFQPQHF.

The chain uses TRBV7-9 and TRBJ1-2, with 9 bases aligning to TRBD1. This CDR3 is 14 amino acids long. Germline V gene sequence: CDR1 SEHNR, CDR2 FQNEAQ (reference sequence). Trimming cost V 3 bases and J 8 bases; bases outside gene matches: 7. For the CDR3, the DNA is TGTGCCAGCAGCTTCCTACAGGGGGCTGAGGGCTACACCTTC. It codes for CASSFLQGAEGYTF.

This clone was detected a few times. The rearrangement joins TRBV25-1 to TRBJ1-6; no clear D. V was cut by 1 base and J by 7 bases, with 11 bases left in between. Looked up from germline, CDR1 is MGHDK and CDR2 is SYGVNS. CDR3 length equals 15 residues. In DNA, the CDR3 is TGTGCCAGCAGTGAATTAGTCAGGATCAATTCACCCCTCCACTTT. Translated: CASSELVRINSPLHF.

The chain carries TRBV4-1 and TRBJ2-1; 13 positions match TRBD2. The CDR3 consists of 18 residues. The junction had 10 bases not matched to a gene; V was cut back by 1 base and J by 7 bases. Germline CDR1 reads MGHRA; CDR2 reads YSYEKL. CDR3 nucleotide sequence: TGCGCCAGCAGCCAAGTGGATATGGGACTAGCGGGACTGAATGAGCAGTTCTTC. Amino acid sequence: CASSQVDMGLAGLNEQFF.

The chain links TRBV5-1 to TRBJ2-3; no clear D. V lost 4 bases, J lost 2 bases, and 8 bases lay in between. From germline, CDR1 is SGHRS and CDR2 YFSETQ. This CDR3 has 13 amino acids. The CDR3 DNA sequence: TGCGCCAGCAGCACATCCCCCACAGATACGCAGTATTTT. It yields the protein CASSTSPTDTQYF.

This rearrangement joins TRBV28 to TRBJ1-5; TRBD1 matches 9 bases. The ends lost 5 bases at V and 6 bases at J; junction bases unmatched: 8. In germline, CDR1 is MDHEN, CDR2 SYDVKM. This CDR3 has 15 amino acids. The CDR3 DNA sequence: TGTGCCAGCAGTACCGGGACAGGGTTTTCTCAGCCCCAGCATTTT. This codes for CASSTGTGFSQPQHF.

The chain joins TRBV10-1 to TRBJ2-7; 12 bases agree with TRBD1. This CDR3 region has 17 residues. J lost 5 bases, V lost 3 bases, and 11 bases had no gene match. Germline loops: CDR1 WNHNN, CDR2 SYGVQD (reference sequence). CDR3 nucleotides: TGCGCCAGCAGTGATGGCGGAACCGGGACAGGGGGCCACGAGCAGTACTTC. Protein product: CASSDGGTGTGGHEQYF.

The table lists this clone with a count of one. The chain couples TRBV7-9 to TRBJ1-4; D gene ambiguous. The CDR3 runs to 16 residues. V was shortened by 3 bases and J by 7 bases, with 18 bases between the two germline ends. Germline loops: CDR1 SEHNR, CDR2 FQNEAQ (reference sequence). The chain's CDR3 is CASSFPERRAGEKLFF. CDR3 in DNA: TGTGCCAGCAGCTTTCCGGAGAGGCGGGCAGGTGAAAAACTGTTTTTT.

The chain has TRBV18 and TRBJ1-1; 11 bases agree with TRBD1. Germline values: CDR1 KGHSH, CDR2 LQKENI. The CDR3 extends over 15 amino acids. V dropped 2 bases and J dropped 8; count of bases not matched to a gene: 7. The CDR3 DNA follows: TGTGCCAGCTCACCAGGGGGACAGGGGGTTGTCGAAGCTTTCTTT. Amino acids: CASSPGGQGVVEAFF.

This clone appeared a few times. The chain couples TRBV2 to TRBJ1-6, with TRBD1 matching over 7 bases. After removal of 6 bases from V and 5 bases from J, the junction contained 4 bases not matched to a gene. The germline V gene encodes CDR1 SNHLY and CDR2 FYNNEI. The CDR3 extends over 14 amino acids. The CDR3 is CASRPTGDNSPLHF. CDR3 DNA: TGTGCCAGCAGGCCTACAGGGGATAATTCACCCCTCCACTTT.

The rearrangement uses TRBV5-1 and TRBJ1-3, with 7 bases identical to TRBD1. The germline V gene encodes CDR1 SGHRS and CDR2 YFSETQ. The CDR3 is 14 residues long. Trimming took 3 bases from V and 1 from J; bases not matched to a gene: 1. Written as DNA, the CDR3 is TGCGCCAGCAGCTCGACAGGGTCTGGAAACACCATATATTTT. This gives the protein CASSSTGSGNTIYF.

The chain links TRBV19 to TRBJ1-2, with TRBD1 matching 7 bases. This CDR3 comprises 15 residues. J lost 4 bases, V lost 4 bases, and 9 bases had no gene match. The germline V gene has CDR1 LNHDA and CDR2 SQIVND (reference sequence). The CDR3 DNA reads TGTGCCAGTAGTAACCAACCACAGGGGTTCTATGGCTACACCTTC. It specifies CASSNQPQGFYGYTF. The whole variable domain, remainder taken from reference TRBV19 and TRBJ1-2, is DGGITQSPKYLFRKEGQNVTLSCEQNLNHDAMYWYRQDPGQGLRLIYYSQIVNDFQKGDIAEGYSVSREKKESFPLTVTSAQKNPTAFYLCASSNQPQGFYGYTFGSGTRLTVV.

The chain joins TRBV28 to TRBJ2-3; a weak D match, TRBD1 (6 bases). Trimming took off 4 bases at V and 5 bases at J, with 19 bases between the two ends. The germline CDR1 and CDR2 sequences are MDHEN and SYDVKM. The CDR3 is 16 residues long. The CDR3, as DNA: TGTGCCAGCAGTTCCCCGACAGGCGGTGGTATAGATACGCAGTATTTT. Translated, it gives CASSSPTGGGIDTQYF.

The chain couples TRBV11-2 to TRBJ1-4; 7 positions match TRBD1. The CDR3 has 15 amino acids. Per germline, CDR1 SGHAT and CDR2 FQNNGV. V lost 3 bases to trimming and J lost 8 bases; unmatched junction nucleotides: 9. The CDR3 nucleotides are TGTGCCAGCAGCTTCGCGACAGGGACCTTAGAAAAACTGTTTTTT. This gives the protein CASSFATGTLEKLFF.

The sample holds one count of this clone. The chain combines TRBV19 with TRBJ2-1, with 15 bases identical to TRBD2. Trimming at V came to 5 bases and at J to 4 bases, leaving 9 bases not matched to a gene. CDR3 size: 18 residues. Germline V lookup: CDR1 LNHDA, CDR2 SQIVND (reference sequence). The CDR3 region is CASSSSLGTSGGYNEQFF. CDR3 sequence (DNA): TGTGCCAGTAGTTCCAGCTTGGGGACTAGCGGGGGGTACAATGAGCAGTTCTTC.

The DNA of the CDR3 is TGTGCCATCAGTGATCTGGGACAGGGTGGACAGCCCCAGCATTTT. Its protein product is CAISDLGQGGQPQHF. The V gene is TRBV10-3, the J gene TRBJ1-5; TRBD1 aligns across 9 bases. V lost 3 bases and J lost 7; bases outside the gene matches: 7. The germline V gene has CDR1 ENHRY and CDR2 SYGVKD. This CDR3 comprises 15 residues.

The chain employs TRBV21-1 and TRBJ1-1; the D call in the table, TRBD1, was not verified against the DNA. TRBV21-1 is described as a pseudogene. This CDR3 is 13 amino acids long. CDR3 sequence reads: CALRGHMNTEAFF. The DNA of the CDR3 is TGTGCCTTAAGGGGGCACATGAACACTGAAGCTTTCTTT.

The chain couples TRBV6-1 to TRBJ2-1; the match to TRBD1 covers 10 bases. This CDR3 has 14 residues. Trimming cost V 6 bases and J 9 bases; bases outside gene matches: 8. Germline CDR1 and CDR2: MNHNS and SASEGT. The CDR3 region has the DNA TGTGCCAGCAGAAGGGACAGGGGCGTAAGTGAGCAGTTCTTC. Protein product: CASRRDRGVSEQFF.

V is TRBV5-5 and J is TRBJ1-5; 7 bases fit TRBD1. With 3 bases clipped from V and 0 bases from J, the junction kept 6 bases outside the gene matches. CDR1 and CDR2 from the germline V gene are SGHKS and YYEKEE (reference sequence). This CDR3 spans 16 amino acids. The CDR3, as DNA: TGTGCCAGCAGCTGGGACCGGGACAGTAGCAATCAGCCCCAGCATTTT. It specifies CASSWDRDSSNQPQHF.

This chain connects TRBV5-1 to TRBJ1-2, with TRBD1 identical over 10 bases. The CDR3 has 14 amino acids. The V gene end was trimmed by 4 bases and the J gene end by 2 bases; junction bases not matched to a gene: 2. CDR1 and CDR2 (germline): SGHRS, YFSETQ. In DNA, the CDR3 is TGCGCCAGCAGCACGGGACAGGGGAACTATGGCTACACCTTC. Encoded protein: CASSTGQGNYGYTF.

This CDR3 is CASSSRETQYF. The CDR3 nucleotides are TGTGCCAGCAGCTCTAGGGAGACCCAGTACTTC. This sequence joins TRBV13 and TRBJ2-5; no clear D gene. Germline V gene data show CDR1 as PRHDT and CDR2 as FYEKMQ (reference sequence). V was trimmed by 4 bases and J by 5 bases, leaving 5 bases between them. The CDR3 runs to 11 residues.

The V and J genes are TRBV5-1 and TRBJ2-7; the match to TRBD2 covers 10 bases. Germline assignment: CDR1 SGHRS and CDR2 YFSETQ. V shed 1 base, J shed 5 bases, and the junction held 6 bases outside the gene matches. CDR3 size: 15 residues. CDR3 DNA: TGCGCCAGCAGCTTGTGGGGGACTAGCGCCAACGAGCAGTACTTC. It encodes CASSLWGTSANEQYF.

This chain links TRBV25-1 with TRBJ1-2, with a weak D call TRBD1 (5 bases). The CDR3 has 13 amino acids. Trimming left V 4 bases short and J 6 bases short, with 12 bases between. Germline V CDR1 and CDR2: MGHDK, SYGVNS. Here the CDR3 DNA reads TGTGCCAGCAGTGGGGGGGGATGGGATGGCTACACCTTC. Its translation: CASSGGGWDGYTF.

The V gene is TRBV4-2, the J gene TRBJ2-3; 9 bases map to TRBD2. Trimming removed 1 base from V and 4 bases from J; junction bases left unmatched: 9. The length of the CDR3 is 17 residues. The germline V gene encodes CDR1 LGHNA and CDR2 YNFKEQ. The CDR3 DNA reads as TGTGCCAGCAGCCAAGTGGGCGGGGGGGCGGGGGCAGATACGCAGTATTTT. This gives the protein CASSQVGGGAGADTQYF.

The table lists this clone with a few counts. The genes are TRBV5-1 and TRBJ2-3; maybe TRBD2 (7 bases). V was clipped by 0 bases and J by 0 bases, with 17 bases between them. The CDR3 spans 18 residues. Germline V lookup: CDR1 SGHRS, CDR2 YFSETQ. DNA of the CDR3: TGCGCCAGCAGCTTGGAGGGGGGGAGGATCACTAGCACAGATACGCAGTATTTT. Translating gives CASSLEGGRITSTDTQYF. Full variable domain (missing parts from reference TRBV5-1 and TRBJ2-3): KAGVTQTPRYLIKTRGQQVTLSCSPISGHRSVSWYQQTPGQGLQFLFEYFSETQRNKGNFPGRFSGRQFSNSRSEMNVSTLELGDSALYLCASSLEGGRITSTDTQYFGPGTRLTVL.

This clone was recorded once. This sample also contains other DNA sequences that code for the same CDR3. This chain connects TRBV6-5 to TRBJ2-5; 14 bases agree with TRBD2. The CDR3 contains 15 residues. The J segment lost 2 bases and the V segment lost 6 bases, leaving 2 bases of the junction unmatched. The germline CDR1 and CDR2 sequences are MNHEY and SVGAGI. The CDR3 coding sequence is TGTGCCAGCAGAGGACTAGCGGGAGGTCAAGAGACCCAGTACTTC. It translates to CASRGLAGGQETQYF.

The J gene is TRBJ2-7, the V gene TRBV6-5, with 10 positions matching TRBD1. The V and J ends lost 7 bases and 0 bases, in that order; junction bases with no gene match: 6. Germline lookup yields CDR1 MNHEY and CDR2 SVGAGI. The CDR3 sequence is 15 residues long. CDR3 amino acids: CASTRWDRGSYEQYF. Here the CDR3 DNA reads TGTGCCAGCACCAGATGGGACAGGGGCTCCTACGAGCAGTACTTC.